These T cell receptor beta chains were read from a single sample in a study of T cell responses to AZD1222 COVID-19 vaccine. Profiling relied on immunoSEQ multiplex PCR, and the TCRdb table lists in-frame clones only, not all of them. The table shows some 130,000 clones, with 85% to 90% occurring only once. The sample in question was peripheral blood, obtained on day 0 of AZD1222 vaccination. The origin of the receptors is an adult in good health. Both conserved end residues are part of each CDR3. The D gene is left open where the match is weak. Size tells how often a clone was seen (once, few, many) or the class of an expanded clone, and some rows leave it out.

v_gene	d_gene	abundance	j_gene	CDR3aa	CDR3nt
TRBV6-5	TRBD1	.	TRBJ1-2	CASSPDRSYGYTF	TGTGCCAGCAGTCCGGACAGGAGTTATGGCTACACCTTC
TRBV5-1	.	.	TRBJ1-2	CASSPALLDGYTF	TGCGCCAGCAGCCCAGCCCTCCTCGATGGCTACACCTTC
TRBV14	TRBD1	.	TRBJ1-2	CASSQAGGQGAYGYTF	TGTGCCAGCAGCCAAGCGGGGGGACAGGGGGCATATGGCTACACCTTC
TRBV13	.	.	TRBJ2-2	CASSPTTRGYTGELFF	TGTGCCAGCAGCCCCACGACGCGGGGATACACCGGGGAGCTGTTTTTT
TRBV3-1/TRBV3-2	.	few	TRBJ1-1	CASSRLDRAEAFF	TGTGCCAGCAGCCGTTTAGACAGAGCCGAAGCTTTCTTT
TRBV7-2	TRBD1	.	TRBJ2-7	CASSLQWSGTGHYEQYF	TGTGCCAGCAGCCTTCAATGGTCCGGGACAGGGCACTACGAGCAGTACTTC
TRBV7-7	TRBD2	.	TRBJ2-2	CASTASSGGTGELFF	TGTGCTAGCACCGCGTCCTCGGGGGGCACCGGGGAGCTGTTTTTT
TRBV7-2	.	once	TRBJ1-4	CASSLGGGEKLFF	TGTGCCAGCAGCTTAGGGGGGGGTGAAAAACTGTTTTTT
TRBV11-2	.	.	TRBJ1-6	CASSLRSDRLYNSPLHF	TGTGCCAGCAGCTTACGGTCCGACCGGCTTTATAATTCACCCCTCCACTTT
TRBV18	.	once	TRBJ1-1	CASSRARESEAFF	TGTGCCAGCTCACGAGCCAGGGAATCTGAAGCTTTCTTT
TRBV6-5	.	.	TRBJ1-5	CASTMGGNNQPQHF	TGTGCCAGCACCATGGGGGGCAACAATCAGCCCCAGCATTTT
TRBV2	TRBD1	.	TRBJ1-5	CASSYGTGNQPQHF	TGTGCCAGCAGTTACGGGACAGGCAATCAGCCCCAGCATTTT
TRBV28	.	.	TRBJ1-6	CASVMSSYNSPLHF	TGTGCCAGCGTGATGAGCTCCTATAATTCACCCCTCCACTTT
TRBV9	.	.	TRBJ1-2	CASSVGVDYTF	TGTGCCAGCAGCGTTGGGGTGGACTACACCTTC
TRBV2	.	.	TRBJ2-5	CASSGWGETQYF	TGTGCCAGCAGTGGGTGGGGAGAGACCCAGTACTTC
TRBV6-5	TRBD1	.	TRBJ2-3	CATRGSGDTQYF	TGTGCCACCAGGGGGTCAGGGGATACGCAGTATTTT
TRBV4-2	TRBD2	few	TRBJ2-3	CASSQVGLASGQDTQYF	TGTGCCAGCAGCCAAGTGGGATTGGCTAGCGGCCAGGATACGCAGTATTTT
TRBV25-1	.	.	TRBJ1-6	CASSENFWNSPLHF	TGTGCCAGCAGTGAAAACTTCTGGAATTCACCCCTCCACTTT
TRBV5-6	TRBD1	.	TRBJ2-7	CASSVLSDRGPQQYF	TGTGCCAGCAGCGTTCTCTCGGACAGGGGACCCCAGCAGTACTTC
TRBV3-1/TRBV3-2	TRBD1	.	TRBJ1-5	CASSDKGQGNQPQHF	TGTGCCAGCAGCGACAAGGGACAGGGGAATCAGCCCCAGCATTTT
TRBV24-1	TRBD2	.	TRBJ2-1	CATSHPRASGFSEQFF	TGTGCCACCAGTCACCCGCGAGCTAGCGGGTTTAGTGAGCAGTTCTTC
TRBV11-2	.	few	TRBJ1-2	CASSSPRPTNYGYTF	TGTGCCAGCAGCTCCCCCAGGCCAACTAACTATGGCTACACCTTC
TRBV4-3	TRBD1	once	TRBJ1-2	CASSQDIWTGYGYTF	TGCGCCAGCAGCCAAGATATTTGGACAGGGTATGGCTACACCTTC
TRBV5-1	.	.	TRBJ1-1	CASSFQDMNTEAFF	TGCGCCAGCAGCTTCCAGGACATGAACACTGAAGCTTTCTTT
TRBV7-9	.	.	TRBJ1-6	CASSLGQGSNSPLHF	TGTGCCAGCAGCTTGGGGCAGGGGAGCAATTCACCCCTCCACTTT